The 12 T cell receptor beta chains in this list originate from one sample, sequenced in a study of CD8 T cells in ankylosing spondylitis. Using its own MiXCR run on the 5' RACE reads, TCRdb lists one record per CDR3 protein. The data contain 35,000 to 50,000 distinct CDR3 sequences, under 4.5% of them singletons. The sample consisted of blood, either unsorted or a sorted T cell fraction (not recorded which). The receptor source for this set is a female donor with ankylosing spondylitis or in good health (not recorded which).

Many counts were recorded for this clonotype. The CDR3 is CASSFPTGTSAEGAGANVLTF. As DNA, the CDR3 is TGTGCCAGCAGCTTTCCTACCGGGACTAGCGCTGAGGGTGCTGGGGCCAACGTCCTGACTTTC. The chain links TRBV9 to TRBJ2-6, with 10 bases aligning to TRBD2. The germline V gene encodes CDR1 SGDLS and CDR2 YYNGEE. With 4 bases clipped from V and 2 bases from J, the junction kept 18 bases outside the gene matches. CDR3 length: 21 amino acids.

This clonotype was seen many times. The chain links TRBV9 to TRBJ1-1; D is unresolved. Germline V gene data show CDR1 as SGDLS and CDR2 as YYNGEE. The CDR3 loop spans 15 amino acids. The V and J ends lost 0 bases and 2 bases respectively, with 11 bases between them. The CDR3 nucleotides read TGTGCCAGCAGCGTAGGACGGCTACTAAACACTGAAGCTTTCTTT. Translated, it gives CASSVGRLLNTEAFF.

The sample holds many counts of this clonotype. The chain employs TRBV9 and TRBJ1-3; TRBD1 agrees at 7 bases. CDR3 length: 18 residues. CDR1 and CDR2 (germline): SGDLS, YYNGEE. Trimming at V came to 3 bases and at J to 0 bases, leaving 12 bases not matched to a gene. Written as DNA, the CDR3 is TGTGCCAGCAGCGCCCGACAGGGCGGCCTGAGCTCTGGAAACACCATATATTTT. Translated, it gives CASSARQGGLSSGNTIYF.

This clonotype came up many times. V usage is TRBV9 and J usage is TRBJ2-6, with 12 bases that match TRBD2. Germline V CDR1 and CDR2: SGDLS, YYNGEE. CDR3 length: 13 amino acids. Unmatched junction bases numbered 2, after V lost 4 bases and J lost 12 bases. CDR3 region: CASSRLAGVVLTF. CDR3 in DNA: TGTGCCAGCAGCCGACTAGCGGGGGTCGTCCTGACTTTC.

This clonotype was seen repeatedly, ten times or more. This chain connects TRBV9 to TRBJ1-2; 10 bases map to TRBD1. V lost 2 bases to trimming and J lost 3 bases; unmatched junction nucleotides: 7. Germline values: CDR1 SGDLS, CDR2 YYNGEE. CDR3 length equals 16 residues. The CDR3: CASSVGQGLTDYGYTF. CDR3 DNA sequence: TGTGCCAGCAGCGTGGGACAGGGGTTGACTGACTATGGCTACACCTTC.

The chain links TRBV9 to TRBJ1-2; TRBD1 might be the D (6 bases). Germline V gene sequence: CDR1 SGDLS, CDR2 YYNGEE. V gave up 6 bases and J gave up 0 bases, with 21 bases separating them. The length of the CDR3 is 17 residues. CDR3: CASTASDSPLTNYGYTF. The CDR3 coding sequence is TGTGCCAGCACCGCCTCGGACAGCCCTCTTACTAACTATGGCTACACCTTC.

This clonotype was observed at least ten times. This chain links TRBV9 with TRBJ2-7, with D uncertain. Trimming removed 0 bases at V and 1 base at J, with 8 bases between. The CDR3 runs 14 residues. Germline V CDR1 and CDR2: SGDLS, YYNGEE. The DNA of the CDR3 is TGTGCCAGCAGCGTAGAAGGCTTATCCTACGAGCAGTACTTC. This encodes CASSVEGLSYEQYF.

This clonotype occurred many times. The V and J genes are TRBV9 and TRBJ1-2, with D tentatively TRBD1 (6 bases). CDR3 length equals 14 residues. In germline, CDR1 is SGDLS, CDR2 YYNGEE. V gave up 5 bases and J gave up 4 bases, with 15 bases separating them. CDR3 amino acids: CASRSLGQLYGYTF. The DNA for the CDR3 is TGTGCCAGCAGGTCTCTCGGACAGCTCTATGGCTACACCTTC.

This clonotype was seen ten or more times. The genes are TRBV9 and TRBJ1-6, with D tentatively TRBD1 (5 bases). In germline, CDR1 is SGDLS, CDR2 YYNGEE. V was clipped by 4 bases and J by 7 bases, with 12 bases between them. This CDR3 is built from 14 residues. CDR3 in DNA: TGTGCCAGCAGCCCCCGCGGGGGAAATTCACCCCTCCACTTT. Its translation is CASSPRGGNSPLHF.

This clonotype was counted many times. The V gene is TRBV9, the J gene TRBJ2-3, with 9 bases aligning to TRBD2. The CDR3 has 15 amino acids. Losses at the gene ends were 4 bases for V and 8 bases for J; bases not matched to a gene: 11. CDR1 and CDR2 (germline): SGDLS, YYNGEE. Written as DNA, the CDR3 is TGTGCCAGCAGCAGACCCGGGACTAGCACAAGTACGCAGTATTTT. It codes for CASSRPGTSTSTQYF.

This clonotype was observed many times. This rearrangement joins TRBV9 to TRBJ1-6; D gene ambiguous. The V gene's germline CDR1 is SGDLS and CDR2 YYNGEE. The CDR3 length is 14 residues. Trimming removed 3 bases at V and 10 bases at J, with 14 bases between. The CDR3 reads CASSDGPWGSPLHF. The DNA of the CDR3 is TGTGCCAGCAGCGACGGCCCCTGGGGATCACCCCTCCACTTT.

This clonotype showed up many times. The chain is built from TRBV9 and TRBJ2-1; TRBD2 matches 10 bases. Germline-derived CDR1 and CDR2 are SGDLS and YYNGEE. The CDR3 has 15 amino acids. Unmatched junction bases numbered 1, after V lost 1 base and J lost 3 bases. CDR3 in DNA: TGTGCCAGCAGCGTATCTAGCGGGGGCTACAATGAGCAGTTCTTC. Translated, it gives CASSVSSGGYNEQFF.